This TCR beta chain was obtained from a study of blood T cell repertoires in COVID-19. About the research overall: Specimens from acute and convalescent COVID-19 originated in the United States, Italy and Spain. PBMCs, B-cell-depleted T cells, or T cells were the source of the cDNA or gDNA that made up the material.

Participants were aged about 18 to 90 years, lived in around 25 US areas, and enrolled virtually. The study assigned cohorts using participant-reported clinical history. This CDR3 has 14 amino acids. Germline V gives CDR1 SQVTM, CDR2 ANQGSEA. The junction had 2 bases not matched to a gene; V was cut back by 4 bases and J by 8 bases. The assay was immunoSEQ multiplex PCR, and TCRdb's table has in-frame clones only and misses some. The sample has about 200,000 clones; about 86% are singletons. This receptor was taken from a woman aged 40-49 years with acute COVID-19. Sequencing input: PBMCs or T cells enriched from blood (not recorded which). The V gene is TRBV29-1, the J gene TRBJ2-1; TRBD2 aligns across 16 bases. This CDR3 reads CSVGGLAGGYEQFF. In DNA form, the CDR3 reads TGCAGCGTTGGGGGACTAGCGGGAGGGTATGAGCAGTTCTTC.